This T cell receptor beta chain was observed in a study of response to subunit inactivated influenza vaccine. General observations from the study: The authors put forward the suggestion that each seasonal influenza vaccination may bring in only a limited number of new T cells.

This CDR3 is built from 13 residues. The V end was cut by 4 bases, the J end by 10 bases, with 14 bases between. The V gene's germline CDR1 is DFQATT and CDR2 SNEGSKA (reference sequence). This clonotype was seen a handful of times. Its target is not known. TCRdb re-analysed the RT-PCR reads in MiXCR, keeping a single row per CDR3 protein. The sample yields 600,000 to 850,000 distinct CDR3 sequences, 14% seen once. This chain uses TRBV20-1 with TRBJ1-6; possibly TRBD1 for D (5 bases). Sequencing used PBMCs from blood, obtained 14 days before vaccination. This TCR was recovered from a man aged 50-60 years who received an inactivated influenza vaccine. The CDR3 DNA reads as TGCAGTGCTATCGCTGGCGGGGGGTCACCCCTCCACTTT. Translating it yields CSAIAGGGSPLHF.